The 21 T cell receptor beta chains below were found in one sample sequenced in a study of CD8 T cells in ankylosing spondylitis (dated by TCRdb to about 2017). The library was generated by 5' RACE. Instrument used: Illumina HiSeq 2500. The public reads were reanalyzed by TCRdb: fastp trimming at Q25, MiXCR alignment, in-frame beta chains only. Rows are unified per CDR3 protein, each entry keeping the most common DNA and genes. The sample table contains roughly 170,000 distinct CDR3 sequences; only one count was recorded for around a tenth of them. The ten largest clonotypes hold around 15% of the sample. Source material: blood, either unsorted or a sorted T cell fraction (not recorded which). Receptor source: a female donor with ankylosing spondylitis or in good health (not recorded which).

The CDR3 nucleotides are TGTGCCAGCAGTTTCTCCAGGGGAGTTCAGCCCCAGCATTTT. As protein: CASSFSRGVQPQHF. This chain uses TRBV12-3 or TRBV12-4 with TRBJ1-5; the D gene is possibly TRBD1 (6 bases). This CDR3 has 14 residues. The germline V and J ends were trimmed by 3 bases and 6 bases, with 12 bases remaining between them.

This clonotype turned up a few times. The chain employs TRBV7-6 and TRBJ2-1, with D possibly called TRBD1 or TRBD2 (6 bases each). CDR1 SGHVS and CDR2 FNYEAQ come from the germline V gene. Between the trimmed V and J ends, which lost 3 bases and 7 bases, there was a span of 25 bases. The CDR3 is made up of 18 amino acids. This CDR3 reads CASSLSRGADRSANEQFF. The DNA of the CDR3 is TGTGCCAGCAGCTTGAGTAGGGGGGCCGATCGATCGGCGAATGAGCAGTTCTTC.

This clonotype was seen only a few times. The chain joins TRBV27 to TRBJ2-1; no definite D call. Germline assignment: CDR1 MNHEY and CDR2 SMNVEV (reference sequence). The CDR3 extends over 12 amino acids. Trimming left V 7 bases short and J 8 bases short, with 12 bases between. For the CDR3, the DNA is TGTGCCAGCAAAGGGATACTACATGAGCAGTTCTTC. It yields the protein CASKGILHEQFF.

The J gene is TRBJ2-6, the V gene TRBV6-5, with unresolved D. Looked up from germline, CDR1 is MNHEY and CDR2 is SVGAGI. This CDR3 region has 15 residues. V lost 2 bases, J lost 0 bases, and 5 bases lay in between. The CDR3 DNA reads as TGTGCCAGCAGTTACAGGTCCTCTGGGGCCAACGTCCTGACTTTC. This translates into CASSYRSSGANVLTF.

This clonotype appeared many times. CDR3 coding DNA: TGTGCCAGCAGCCCGAGAGGGAGTTTTGAAGATACGCAGTATTTT. This sequence encodes CASSPRGSFEDTQYF. The rearrangement uses TRBV13 and TRBJ2-3; tentative D call: TRBD2 (5 bases). In germline, CDR1 is PRHDT, CDR2 FYEKMQ (reference sequence). Trimming took off 5 bases at V and 5 bases at J, with 17 bases between the two ends. The CDR3 totals 15 residues. Using reference TRBV13 and TRBJ2-3 for the parts outside the CDR3, the full variable domain is AAGVIQSPRHLIKEKRETATLKCYPIPRHDTVYWYQQGPGQDPQFLISFYEKMQSDKGSIPDRFSAQQFSDYHSELNMSSLELGDSALYFCASSPRGSFEDTQYFGPGTRLTVL.

The chain employs TRBV7-2 and TRBJ2-1; D is ambiguous. The CDR3 spans 16 residues. Trimming cost V 5 bases and J 4 bases, with 18 bases left between them. CDR1 SGHTA and CDR2 FQGNSA come from the germline V gene. CDR3 sequence: CASSPPGSRGYNEQFF. CDR3 DNA: TGTGCCAGCAGCCCCCCCGGTAGCCGAGGTTACAATGAGCAGTTCTTC.

This clonotype was detected many times. The chain combines TRBV12-3 or TRBV12-4 with TRBJ1-2; D is perhaps TRBD1 (5 bases). V lost 3 bases and J 4 bases, leaving 18 bases between the germline ends. This CDR3 has 16 residues. The CDR3 DNA is TGTGCCAGCAGTTTCCCCCCTCAGTTGGGGGGCTATGGCTACACCTTC. Protein product: CASSFPPQLGGYGYTF.

The CDR3 loop reads CATSPNYLGEQFF. The CDR3, as DNA: TGTGCCACCAGTCCGAACTACCTGGGAGAGCAGTTCTTC. This chain links TRBV24-1 with TRBJ2-1; D unresolved. The CDR3 loop spans 13 amino acids. V gave up 6 bases and J gave up 10 bases, with 15 bases separating them. Germline V CDR1 and CDR2: KGHDR, SFDVKD.

This clonotype was detected ten times or more. The chain joins TRBV7-8 to TRBJ1-6; 8 nucleotides align to TRBD1. Germline V gene lookup returns CDR1 SGHVS and CDR2 FQNEAQ. The CDR3 is 14 amino acids. Germline trimming cut 4 bases from V and 7 bases from J; bases unmatched to any gene: 3. The CDR3 spells CASSSTGGNSPLHF. The DNA of the CDR3 is TGTGCCAGCAGCTCTACAGGGGGGAATTCACCCCTCCACTTT. Filled out from reference TRBV7-8 and TRBJ1-6, the complete variable domain reads GAGVSQSPRYKVAKRGQDVALRCDPISGHVSLFWYQQALGQGPEFLTYFQNEAQLDKSGLPSDRFFAERPEGSVSTLKIQRTQQEDSAVYLCASSSTGGNSPLHFGNGTRLTVT.

This clonotype appeared many times. The CDR3 protein is CASSLVSVRNTGELFF. CDR3 sequence (DNA): TGCGCCAGCAGCTTGGTGTCCGTTCGGAACACCGGGGAGCTGTTTTTT. The chain recombines TRBV5-1 with TRBJ2-2; unclear D gene. The CDR3 covers 16 residues. V lost 0 bases to trimming and J lost 1 base, with 10 bases between them. The V gene's germline CDR1 is SGHRS and CDR2 YFSETQ. The entire variable domain, with the rest obtained from reference TRBV5-1 and TRBJ2-2, is as follows: KAGVTQTPRYLIKTRGQQVTLSCSPISGHRSVSWYQQTPGQGLQFLFEYFSETQRNKGNFPGRFSGRQFSNSRSEMNVSTLELGDSALYLCASSLVSVRNTGELFFGEGSRLTVL.

A few counts support this clonotype. DNA for the CDR3: TGCAGTGCTAGAGCAGCGGGAGGGTACAATGAGCAGTTCTTC. It encodes CSARAAGGYNEQFF. This chain uses TRBV20-1 with TRBJ2-1; 10 bases match TRBD2. CDR1 is DFQATT and CDR2 is SNEGSKA in the germline V gene (reference sequence). This CDR3 region has 14 residues. V dropped 1 base and J dropped 4; count of bases not matched to a gene: 1.

The chain carries TRBV9 and TRBJ1-4; D gene ambiguous. The germline V gene encodes CDR1 SGDLS and CDR2 YYNGEE. Trimming pared 2 bases from V and 1 base from J, leaving 9 bases between. This CDR3 comprises 15 residues. For the CDR3, the DNA is TGTGCCAGCAGCGTTTACGGGGAAACTAATGAAAAACTGTTTTTT. It translates to CASSVYGETNEKLFF.

This clonotype was counted between two and nine times. The gene calls are TRBV5-1 and TRBJ2-7; unclear D gene. The CDR3 sequence is 11 residues long. The ends were cut back, 6 bases at V and 5 bases at J, with 9 bases in the middle. Germline values: CDR1 SGHRS, CDR2 YFSETQ. DNA for the CDR3: TGCGCCAGCACCTTAGGGAACGAGCAGTACTTC. Its translation: CASTLGNEQYF.

This clonotype was seen many times. The gene calls are TRBV7-9 and TRBJ2-7; D gene uncertain. The CDR3 length is 16 residues. Germline V gives CDR1 SEHNR, CDR2 FQNEAQ (reference sequence). The V end was cut by 0 bases, the J end by 2 bases, with 14 bases between. CDR3 in DNA: TGTGCCAGCAGCTTAGCAGACTCCGGCATAACCTACGAGCAGTACTTC. Protein product: CASSLADSGITYEQYF.

The genes are TRBV24-1 and TRBJ2-2; tentatively, D is TRBD1 or TRBD2 (5 bases each). Trimming removed 3 bases at V and 10 bases at J, with 17 bases between. The CDR3 contains 15 residues. Germline CDR1 reads KGHDR; CDR2 reads SFDVKD. The CDR3 sequence: CATSDDTGASTELFF. The CDR3 nucleotides read TGTGCCACCAGTGATGACACCGGGGCAAGCACGGAGCTGTTTTTT.

This clonotype ranks as medium-sized (0.01 to 0.1%). The chain has TRBV7-9 and TRBJ2-7, with D possibly matching TRBD1 (5 bases). From germline, CDR1 is SEHNR and CDR2 FQNEAQ (reference sequence). This CDR3 spans 13 amino acids. The V and J ends lost 6 bases and 0 bases respectively, with 9 bases between them. CDR3 bases: TGTGCCAGCAGTTCCAGGGACTCCTACGAGCAGTACTTC. Translation gives CASSSRDSYEQYF.

This clonotype came up a few times. The chain combines TRBV10-3 with TRBJ2-1; 12 bases fit TRBD2. CDR3 size: 17 residues. The V and J ends lost 5 bases and 1 base, in that order; junction bases with no gene match: 6. CDR1 and CDR2 (germline): ENHRY, SYGVKD. The CDR3 sequence is CAISTTSGSLSYNEQFF. In nucleotides, the CDR3 is TGTGCCATCAGTACGACTAGCGGGAGCCTATCCTACAATGAGCAGTTCTTC.

This CDR3 is CASSRFGESDTQYF. In DNA, the CDR3 is TGTGCCAGCAGCCGTTTTGGGGAGTCAGATACGCAGTATTTT. The rearrangement links TRBV12-3 or TRBV12-4 to TRBJ2-3; D perhaps matches TRBD2 (5 bases). There are 14 residues in the CDR3. Trimming removed 6 bases at V and 4 bases at J, with 14 bases between.

The sample holds many counts of this clonotype. The V and J genes are TRBV13 and TRBJ1-1; no clear D gene. Germline V gene sequence: CDR1 PRHDT, CDR2 FYEKMQ (reference sequence). The length of the CDR3 is 14 residues. V lost 4 bases to trimming and J lost 3 bases, with 12 bases between them. The CDR3 spells CASSSQSGYTEAFF. DNA for the CDR3: TGTGCCAGCAGCTCCCAGTCGGGCTACACTGAAGCTTTCTTT.

This clonotype showed up just a few times. The chain joins TRBV10-3 to TRBJ1-1, with D uncertain. Looked up from germline, CDR1 is ENHRY and CDR2 is SYGVKD. The V gene lost 2 bases and the J gene lost 8 bases, with 9 bases spanning the gap. This CDR3 spans 12 amino acids. DNA of the CDR3: TGTGCCATCAGTGAGATCGGCAGGGAAGCTTTCTTT. It is translated as CAISEIGREAFF.

Only a few counts were recorded for this clonotype. V is TRBV3-1 and J is TRBJ2-2; 8 nucleotides agree with TRBD2. Germline V CDR1 and CDR2: LGHDT, YNNKEL (reference sequence). Unmatched junction bases numbered 5, after V lost 3 bases and J lost 5 bases. The CDR3 spans 15 residues. The CDR3 sequence is CASSHQGLGTGELFF. CDR3 DNA: TGTGCCAGCAGCCATCAGGGACTAGGTACCGGGGAGCTGTTTTTT.